These T cell receptor beta chains were read from a single sample in a study of T cells in Graves' hyperthyroidism and ophthalmopathy. Each CDR3 protein is one row after TCRdb ran MiXCR on the multiplex PCR reads. The sample includes roughly 380,000 distinct CDR3 sequences, approximately 15% of them seen just once. Sequenced input: blood. Every receptor here comes from a woman aged 60 to 75 with Graves' hyperthyroidism. Both conserved end residues are part of each CDR3. D genes are given only for firm matches. Clone size is given for some rows only: seen once, a few or many times, or a class if the clone is expanded.

CDR3nt | CDR3aa | v_gene | abundance | d_gene | j_gene
TGTGCCAGCAGTTCGTCCGGGACAGGGTCCAAAAACATTCAGTACTTC | CASSSSGTGSKNIQYF | TRBV27 | NA | TRBD1 | TRBJ2-4
TGTGCCATCAGTAGGGGTAATGAAGCTTTCTTT | CAISRGNEAFF | TRBV10-3 | many | NA | TRBJ1-1
TGTGCCAGCACCGACACTAGCGTGGAGACCCAGTACTTC | CASTDTSVETQYF | TRBV12-3/TRBV12-4 | many | TRBD2 | TRBJ2-5
TGTGCCAGCAGCCGACGTTCTATGGGCGGGAACTACGAGCAGTACTTC | CASSRRSMGGNYEQYF | TRBV3-1 | NA | NA | TRBJ2-7
TGTGCCAGCTCGCGTACTAGCGAATTCACCTACGAGCAGTACTTC | CASSRTSEFTYEQYF | TRBV18 | few | TRBD2 | TRBJ2-7
TGCAGTGCTAGACTGGACAGGGGAGGTCAGCCCCAGCATTTT | CSARLDRGGQPQHF | TRBV20-1 | many | TRBD1 | TRBJ1-5
TGTGCCTGGAGCCTGAGGGGCCGGTGGGCTTTCTTT | CAWSLRGRWAFF | TRBV30 | many | NA | TRBJ1-1
TGTGCCAGCAGTATCGGACAGGGGGCTATCTATGGCTACACCTTC | CASSIGQGAIYGYTF | TRBV12-3/TRBV12-4 | many | TRBD1 | TRBJ1-2
TGCAGTGCTAGTGGAGGTCGGACTGAAGCTTTCTTT | CSASGGRTEAFF | TRBV20-1 | many | NA | TRBJ1-1
TGTGCCAGCAGTGAATTAGGGGGGCCTGGCTCACCCCTCCACTTT | CASSELGGPGSPLHF | TRBV2 | few | NA | TRBJ1-6
TGTGCCAGCAGTGAAGCGACTAGGGGGACTGAAGCTTTCTTT | CASSEATRGTEAFF | TRBV6-1 | many | NA | TRBJ1-1
TGTGCCAGTAGGGCCAGAGGAGATACGCAGTATTTT | CASRARGDTQYF | TRBV19 | NA | NA | TRBJ2-3